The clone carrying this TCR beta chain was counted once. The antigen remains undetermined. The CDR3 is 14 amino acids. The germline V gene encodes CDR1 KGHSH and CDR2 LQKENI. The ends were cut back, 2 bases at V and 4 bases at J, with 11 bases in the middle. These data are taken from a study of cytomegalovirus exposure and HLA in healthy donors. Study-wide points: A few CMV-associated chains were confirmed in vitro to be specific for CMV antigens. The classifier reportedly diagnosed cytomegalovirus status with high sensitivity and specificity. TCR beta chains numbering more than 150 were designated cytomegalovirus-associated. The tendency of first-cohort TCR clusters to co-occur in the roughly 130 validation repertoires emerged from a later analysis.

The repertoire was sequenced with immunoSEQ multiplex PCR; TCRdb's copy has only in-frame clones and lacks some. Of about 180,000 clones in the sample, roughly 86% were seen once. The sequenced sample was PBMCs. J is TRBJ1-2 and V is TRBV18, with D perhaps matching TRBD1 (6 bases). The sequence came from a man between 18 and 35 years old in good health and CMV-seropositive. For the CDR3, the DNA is TGTGCCAGCTCACCAACAGGGTTTATCTATGGCTACACCTTC. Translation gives CASSPTGFIYGYTF.